This T cell receptor beta chain was identified during a study of blood T cell repertoires in COVID-19. About the research overall: Material from acute and convalescent COVID-19 was sourced from the United States, Italy and Spain. Nucleic acid was either cDNA or gDNA, and it came from T cells, B-cell-depleted T cells, or PBMCs.

This table comes from immunoSEQ multiplex PCR, and its TCRdb copy is limited to in-frame clones, with some not included. Here the sample spans 150,000 to 200,000 clones, approximately 87% being singletons. The CDR3 consists of 14 residues. Germline V gene data show CDR1 as SNHLY and CDR2 as FYNNEI. V lost 6 bases and J lost 3; bases outside the gene matches: 5. Sequenced: peripheral blood. This clonotype originated in a woman aged 18-29 years who had recovered from COVID-19. The chain joins TRBV2 to TRBJ1-5, with 7 nucleotides matching TRBD1. The CDR3 sequence is CASSETGYNQPQHF. CDR3 nucleotides: TGTGCCAGCAGCGAGACAGGGTACAATCAGCCCCAGCATTTT.